This record covers a single TCR beta chain. Trimming pared 5 bases from V and 3 bases from J, leaving 16 bases between. This CDR3 has 15 residues. The germline gives CDR1 SEHNR, CDR2 FQNEAQ (reference sequence). This entry belongs to a study of sequential checkpoint blockade in melanoma. The table came from immunoSEQ multiplex PCR; TCRdb's copy has only in-frame clones and leaves some out. The table has some 32,000 clones, approximately 86% seen once. Regarding treatment: randomized to nivolumab then ipilimumab (arm A) or the reverse (arm B). The sample consisted of CD8+ T cells sorted from blood (inferred from file names), taken from a patient given nivolumab and ipilimumab in sequence. The chain uses TRBV7-9 and TRBJ1-1; D call uncertain. This receptor was taken from a human donor with melanoma. CDR3 DNA sequence: TGTGCCAGCAGCCTTTTGGGCCCCGGGGACACTGAAGCTTTCTTT. As protein: CASSLLGPGDTEAFF.